These 14 T cell receptor beta chains were all obtained from the same sample, sequenced in a study of blood T cell repertoires in COVID-19. Generated by immunoSEQ multiplex PCR, the TCRdb table keeps only in-frame clones and is missing some. In the table there are over 200,000 clones, 80% to 90% of which are singletons. Sequenced sample: peripheral blood. Receptor source: a woman aged 80 or over with active or convalescent COVID-19.

This rearrangement joins TRBV10-2 to TRBJ2-7, with TRBD2 matching over 7 bases. In germline, CDR1 is WSHSY, CDR2 SAAADI. CDR3 length equals 11 residues. J gave up 6 bases and V 6 bases, and 2 bases lay outside the gene matches. This chain's CDR3 is CASRGGIEQYF. The CDR3 DNA follows: TGCGCCAGCAGGGGAGGGATCGAGCAGTACTTC.

This chain links TRBV2 with TRBJ2-7; a weak D match, TRBD1 (5 bases). The CDR3 totals 13 residues. The V and J ends lost 5 bases and 6 bases respectively, with 14 bases between them. Per the germline V gene, CDR1 is SNHLY and CDR2 is FYNNEI. The CDR3 DNA reads TGTGCCAGCAGTTCTCTTCAGGGTGGCGAGCAGTACTTC. This gives the protein CASSSLQGGEQYF. Using reference TRBV2 and TRBJ2-7 for the parts outside the CDR3, the full variable domain is EPEVTQTPSHQVTQMGQEVILRCVPISNHLYFYWYRQILGQKVEFLVSFYNNEISEKSEIFDDQFSVERPDGSNFTLKIRSTKLEDSAMYFCASSSLQGGEQYFGPGTRLTVT.

The chain carries TRBV6-5 and TRBJ2-7, with 13 positions matching TRBD2. This CDR3 comprises 15 residues. V was pared by 4 bases and J by 6 bases, with 6 bases of the junction left unmatched. Germline V lookup: CDR1 MNHEY, CDR2 SVGAGI. This chain's CDR3 is CASSSRLAGGVEQYF. For the CDR3, the DNA is TGTGCCAGCAGTTCCAGACTAGCGGGGGGCGTCGAGCAGTACTTC.

The chain uses TRBV7-2 and TRBJ2-7, with D uncertain. Trimming cost V 4 bases and J 2 bases, with 12 bases left between them. This CDR3 contains 14 residues. The V gene's germline CDR1 is SGHTA and CDR2 FQGNSA. This CDR3 is CASSSGLQAYEQYF. The CDR3 bases are TGTGCCAGCAGCTCTGGGCTCCAGGCCTACGAGCAGTACTTC.

This clone turned up a few times. The chain links TRBV5-5 to TRBJ1-2; D is ambiguous. Trimming took off 2 bases at V and 1 base at J, with 12 bases between the two ends. Per germline, CDR1 SGHKS and CDR2 YYEKEE (reference sequence). This CDR3 has 15 amino acids. The CDR3 coding sequence is TGTGCCAGCAGCTTAGATGCTCGGGGTAACTATGGCTACACCTTC. Its protein is CASSLDARGNYGYTF.

The chain joins TRBV11-2 to TRBJ2-3; D is unresolved. Deletions cut 3 bases from V and 2 bases from J, with 6 bases between. This CDR3 has 13 amino acids. Germline assignment: CDR1 SGHAT and CDR2 FQNNGV. The CDR3 DNA is TGTGCCAGCAGCTTGAGTGTCACAGATACGCAGTATTTT. It is translated as CASSLSVTDTQYF.

The chain links TRBV3-1 (or the pseudogene TRBV3-2) to TRBJ2-2; TRBD2 is a possible D gene (6 bases). The CDR3 contains 16 residues. V was trimmed by 4 bases and J by 5 bases, leaving 17 bases between them. The germline V gene encodes CDR1 LGHDT and CDR2 YNNKEL (reference sequence). CDR3 coding DNA: TGTGCCAGCAGCCGACTCGGGAGAAGTGGGACCGGGGAGCTGTTTTTT. Its translation: CASSRLGRSGTGELFF.

This chain uses TRBV20-1 with TRBJ1-1; TRBD1 might be the D (6 bases). In germline, CDR1 is DFQATT, CDR2 SNEGSKA (reference sequence). The CDR3 loop spans 11 amino acids. Trimming pared 5 bases from V and 9 bases from J, leaving 13 bases between. The chain's CDR3 is CSAPGQNKAFF. The CDR3 nucleotides are TGCAGTGCTCCCGGACAGAACAAAGCTTTCTTT.

The chain is built from TRBV18 and TRBJ2-3; no clear D gene. Germline lookup yields CDR1 KGHSH and CDR2 LQKENI. The CDR3 totals 14 residues. V lost 2 bases to trimming and J lost 4 bases, with 10 bases between them. The CDR3 spells CASSPTPLPDTQYF. Written as DNA, the CDR3 is TGTGCCAGCTCACCAACTCCTCTCCCAGATACGCAGTATTTT. The whole variable domain, filled in from reference TRBV18 and TRBJ2-3, reads NAGVMQNPRHLVRRRGQEARLRCSPMKGHSHVYWYRQLPEEGLKFMVYLQKENIIDESGMPKERFSAEFPKEGPSILRIQQVVRGDSAAYFCASSPTPLPDTQYFGPGTRLTVL.

The chain carries TRBV7-9 and TRBJ1-4; D might be TRBD1 (5 bases). Germline V CDR1 and CDR2: SEHNR, FQNEAQ (reference sequence). V was shortened by 1 base and J by 10 bases, with 13 bases between the two germline ends. The CDR3 consists of 14 residues. In DNA form, the CDR3 reads TGTGCCAGCAGCTTAGTCCAGGGCAACGGAAAACTGTTTTTT. This translates into CASSLVQGNGKLFF.

The chain carries TRBV23-1 and TRBJ2-7; tentatively, D is TRBD2 (5 bases). TRBV23-1 is identified as an open reading frame with a role that is uncertain. CDR3 length: 18 amino acids. Trimming took 6 bases from V and 1 from J, leaving 25 bases between them. CDR3 sequence (DNA): TGCGCCAGCAGCAAGAAGCGGTGCACCATCTTACCTTCCTACGAGCAGTACTTC. It encodes CASSKKRCTILPSYEQYF.

The J gene is TRBJ2-1, the V gene TRBV9; maybe TRBD2 (5 bases). CDR3 length: 16 amino acids. V was pared by 0 bases and J by 1 base, with 11 bases between. Germline CDR1 and CDR2: SGDLS and YYNGEE. The CDR3 coding sequence is TGTGCCAGCAGCGTAGCTTCGGGATTGTCCTACAATGAGCAGTTCTTC. Its protein product is CASSVASGLSYNEQFF.

V and J are TRBV2 and TRBJ1-6, with a possible D match to TRBD1 (6 bases). The ends were cut back, 2 bases at V and 3 bases at J, with 11 bases in the middle. Looked up from germline, CDR1 is SNHLY and CDR2 is FYNNEI. The CDR3 sequence is 16 residues long. CDR3 in DNA: TGTGCCAGCAGTGAAAGGGCAGGGGTCTATAATTCACCCCTCCACTTT. Its protein is CASSERAGVYNSPLHF.

V usage is TRBV19 and J usage is TRBJ1-5; D gene ambiguous. Germline V gives CDR1 LNHDA, CDR2 SQIVND (reference sequence). Trimming took 5 bases from V and 7 from J, leaving 12 bases between them. This CDR3 is 13 amino acids long. The CDR3 DNA sequence: TGTGCCAGTAGTTATTTAGGGAGCCAGCCCCAGCATTTT. Its translation is CASSYLGSQPQHF.